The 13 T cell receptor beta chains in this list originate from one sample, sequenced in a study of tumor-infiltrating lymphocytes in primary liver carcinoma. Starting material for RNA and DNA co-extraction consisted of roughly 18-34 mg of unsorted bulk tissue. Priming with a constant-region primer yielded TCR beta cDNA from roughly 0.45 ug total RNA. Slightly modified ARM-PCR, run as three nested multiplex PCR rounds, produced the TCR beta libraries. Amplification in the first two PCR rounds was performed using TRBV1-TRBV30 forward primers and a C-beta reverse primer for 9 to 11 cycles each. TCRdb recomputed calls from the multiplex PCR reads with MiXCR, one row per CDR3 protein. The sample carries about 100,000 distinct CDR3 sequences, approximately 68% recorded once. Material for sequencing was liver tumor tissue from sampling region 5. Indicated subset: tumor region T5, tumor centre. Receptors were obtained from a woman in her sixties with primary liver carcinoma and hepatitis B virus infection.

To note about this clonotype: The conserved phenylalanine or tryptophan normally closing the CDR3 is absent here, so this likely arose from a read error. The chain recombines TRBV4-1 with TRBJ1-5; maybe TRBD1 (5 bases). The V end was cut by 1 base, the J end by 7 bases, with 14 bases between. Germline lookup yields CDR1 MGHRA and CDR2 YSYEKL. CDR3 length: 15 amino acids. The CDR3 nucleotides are TGCGCCAGCAGCCAAGTGATGGGGCTAAACCAGCCCCAGCATTTG. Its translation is CASSQVMGLNQPQHL.

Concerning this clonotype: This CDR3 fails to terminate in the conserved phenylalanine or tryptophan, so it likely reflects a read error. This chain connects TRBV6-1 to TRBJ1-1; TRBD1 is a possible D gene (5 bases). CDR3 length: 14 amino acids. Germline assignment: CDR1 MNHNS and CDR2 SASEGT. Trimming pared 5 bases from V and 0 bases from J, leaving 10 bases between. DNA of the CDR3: TGTGCCAGCAGTTTAGCAGGGCTGAACACTGAAGCTTTCGTT. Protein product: CASSLAGLNTEAFV.

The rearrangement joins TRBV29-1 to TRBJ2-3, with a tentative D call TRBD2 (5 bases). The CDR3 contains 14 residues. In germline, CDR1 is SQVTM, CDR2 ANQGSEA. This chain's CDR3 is CSRARGIGTDTQYF. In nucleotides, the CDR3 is TGCAGTCGTGCGCGAGGGATCGGGACAGATACGCAGTATTTT.

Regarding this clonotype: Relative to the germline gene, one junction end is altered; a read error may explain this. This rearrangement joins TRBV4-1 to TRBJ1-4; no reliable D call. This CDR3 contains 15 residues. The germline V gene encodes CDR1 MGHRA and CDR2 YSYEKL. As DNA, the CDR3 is TGCGCCAGCATCCGGCGGGTCAGCACTAGTGAAAAACTGTTTTTT. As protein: CASIRRVSTSEKLFF.

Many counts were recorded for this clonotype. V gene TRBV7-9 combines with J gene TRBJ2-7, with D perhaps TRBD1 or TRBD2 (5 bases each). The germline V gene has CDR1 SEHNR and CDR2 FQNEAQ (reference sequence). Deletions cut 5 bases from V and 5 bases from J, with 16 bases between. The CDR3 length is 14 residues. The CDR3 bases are TGTGCCAGCAGCAAAAACCGGGACGACGACGAGCAGTACTTC. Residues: CASSKNRDDDEQYF.

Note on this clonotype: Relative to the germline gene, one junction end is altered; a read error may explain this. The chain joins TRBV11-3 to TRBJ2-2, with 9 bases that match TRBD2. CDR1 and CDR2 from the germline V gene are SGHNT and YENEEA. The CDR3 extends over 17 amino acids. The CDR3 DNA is TGTGCCGGCAGCTTAGGCAGGCTAGCGGGAAGCACCGGGGAGCTGGTTTTT. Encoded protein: CAGSLGRLAGSTGELVF.

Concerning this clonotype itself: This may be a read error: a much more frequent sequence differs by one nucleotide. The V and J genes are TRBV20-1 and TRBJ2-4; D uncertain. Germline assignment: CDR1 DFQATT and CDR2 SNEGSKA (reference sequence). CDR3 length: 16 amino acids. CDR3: CSAPDKFSVAKSIQYF. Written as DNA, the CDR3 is TGCAGTGCCCCCGACAAATTCTCCGTGGCCAAAAGCATTCAGTACTTC.

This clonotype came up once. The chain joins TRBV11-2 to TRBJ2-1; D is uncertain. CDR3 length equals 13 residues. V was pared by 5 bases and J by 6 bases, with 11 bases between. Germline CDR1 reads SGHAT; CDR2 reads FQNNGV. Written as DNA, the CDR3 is TGTGCCAGCAGCCGACGAAACATCAATGAGCAGTTCTTC. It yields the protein CASSRRNINEQFF.

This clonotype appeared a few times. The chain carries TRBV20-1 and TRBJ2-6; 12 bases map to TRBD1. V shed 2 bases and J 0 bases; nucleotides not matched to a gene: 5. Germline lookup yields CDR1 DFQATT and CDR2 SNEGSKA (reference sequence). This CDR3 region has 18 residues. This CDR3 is CSARRGTGGLSGANVLTF. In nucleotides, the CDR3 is TGCAGTGCTAGACGCGGGACAGGGGGCCTCTCTGGGGCCAACGTCCTGACTTTC.

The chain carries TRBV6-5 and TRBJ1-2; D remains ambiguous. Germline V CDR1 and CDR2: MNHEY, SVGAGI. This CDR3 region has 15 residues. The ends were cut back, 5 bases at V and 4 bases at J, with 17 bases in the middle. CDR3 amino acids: CASSILHDGSYGYTF. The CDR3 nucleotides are TGTGCCAGCAGTATCCTACACGACGGTTCCTATGGCTACACCTTC.

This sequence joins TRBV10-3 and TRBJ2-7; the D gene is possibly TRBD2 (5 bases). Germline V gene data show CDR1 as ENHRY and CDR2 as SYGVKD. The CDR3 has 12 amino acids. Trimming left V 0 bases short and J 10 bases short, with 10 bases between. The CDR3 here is CAISESWAGQYF. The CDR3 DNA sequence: TGTGCCATCAGTGAGTCCTGGGCGGGCCAGTACTTC.

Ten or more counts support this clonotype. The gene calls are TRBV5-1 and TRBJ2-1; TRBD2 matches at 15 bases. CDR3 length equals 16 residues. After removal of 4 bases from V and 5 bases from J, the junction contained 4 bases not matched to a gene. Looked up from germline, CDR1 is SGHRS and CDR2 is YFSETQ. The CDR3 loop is CASSKGLAGGNNEQFF. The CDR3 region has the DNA TGCGCCAGCAGCAAGGGACTAGCGGGAGGAAACAATGAGCAGTTCTTC. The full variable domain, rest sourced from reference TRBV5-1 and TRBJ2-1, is KAGVTQTPRYLIKTRGQQVTLSCSPISGHRSVSWYQQTPGQGLQFLFEYFSETQRNKGNFPGRFSGRQFSNSRSEMNVSTLELGDSALYLCASSKGLAGGNNEQFFGPGTRLTVL.

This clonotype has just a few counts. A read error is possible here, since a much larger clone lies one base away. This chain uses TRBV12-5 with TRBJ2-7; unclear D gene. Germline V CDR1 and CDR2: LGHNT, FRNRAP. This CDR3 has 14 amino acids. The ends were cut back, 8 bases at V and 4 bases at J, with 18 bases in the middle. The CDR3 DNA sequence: TGTGCTAGTCCCTCCTATGAAAAGAAATACGAGCAGTACTTC. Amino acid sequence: CASPSYEKKYEQYF.